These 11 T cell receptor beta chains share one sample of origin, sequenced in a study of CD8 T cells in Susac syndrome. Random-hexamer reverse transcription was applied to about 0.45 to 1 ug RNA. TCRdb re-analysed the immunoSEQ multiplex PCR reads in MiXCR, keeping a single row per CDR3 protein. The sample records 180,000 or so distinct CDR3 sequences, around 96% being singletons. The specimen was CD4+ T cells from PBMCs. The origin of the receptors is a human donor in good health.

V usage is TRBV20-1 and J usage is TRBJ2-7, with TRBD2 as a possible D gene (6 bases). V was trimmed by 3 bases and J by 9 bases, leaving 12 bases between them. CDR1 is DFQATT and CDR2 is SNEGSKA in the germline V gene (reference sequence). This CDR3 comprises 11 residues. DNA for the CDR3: TGCAGTGCTAGTGGCGGGACCGGGCAGTACTTC. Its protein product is CSASGGTGQYF.

CDR3 residues: CASSVVGQGALNEQFF. The CDR3 coding sequence is TGTGCCAGCAGCGTAGTTGGACAGGGGGCTCTCAATGAGCAGTTCTTC. The V call is TRBV9, the J call TRBJ2-1; TRBD1 aligns across 11 bases. CDR1 is SGDLS, CDR2 YYNGEE, per germline. This CDR3 has 16 amino acids. V gave up 0 bases and J gave up 6 bases; unmatched junction bases: 5.

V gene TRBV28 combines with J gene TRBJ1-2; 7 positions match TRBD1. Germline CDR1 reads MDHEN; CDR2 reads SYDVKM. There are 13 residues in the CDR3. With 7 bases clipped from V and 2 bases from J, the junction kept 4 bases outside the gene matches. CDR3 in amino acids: CASTLRGNYGYTF. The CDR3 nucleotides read TGTGCCAGCACCCTCAGGGGGAACTATGGCTACACCTTC.

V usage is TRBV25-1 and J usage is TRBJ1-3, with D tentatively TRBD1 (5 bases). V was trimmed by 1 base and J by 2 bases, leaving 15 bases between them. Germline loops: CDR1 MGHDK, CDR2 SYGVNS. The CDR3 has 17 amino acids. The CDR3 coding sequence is TGTGCCAGCAGTGAATTTAGGGGAGGGGTAGCTGGAAACACCATATATTTT. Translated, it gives CASSEFRGGVAGNTIYF.

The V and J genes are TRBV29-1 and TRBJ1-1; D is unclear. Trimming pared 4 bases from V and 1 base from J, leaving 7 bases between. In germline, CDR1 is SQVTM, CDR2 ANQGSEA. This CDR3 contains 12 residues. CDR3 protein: CSVGSWNTEAFF. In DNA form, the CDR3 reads TGCAGCGTTGGCAGCTGGAACACTGAAGCTTTCTTT.

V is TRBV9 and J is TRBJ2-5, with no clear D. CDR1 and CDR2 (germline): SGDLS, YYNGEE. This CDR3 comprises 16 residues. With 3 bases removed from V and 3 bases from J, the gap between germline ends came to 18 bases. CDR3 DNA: TGTGCCAGCAGCGCTCTCCTCCGTTTCAGAGAAGAGACCCAGTACTTC. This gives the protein CASSALLRFREETQYF.

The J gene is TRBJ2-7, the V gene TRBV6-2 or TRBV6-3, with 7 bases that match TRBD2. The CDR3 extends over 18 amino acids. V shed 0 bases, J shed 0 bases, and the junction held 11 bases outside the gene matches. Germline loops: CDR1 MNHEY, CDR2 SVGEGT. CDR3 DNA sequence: TGTGCCAGCAGTTACTCGATTACCAGCGGGGACGTCTCCTACGAGCAGTACTTC. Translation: CASSYSITSGDVSYEQYF.

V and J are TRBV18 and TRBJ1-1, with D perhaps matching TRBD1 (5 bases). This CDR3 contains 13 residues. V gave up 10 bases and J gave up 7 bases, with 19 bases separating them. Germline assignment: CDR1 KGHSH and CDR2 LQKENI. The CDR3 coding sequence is TGTGCCACCGCGGGCAGGGAGGGTGGTGAAGCTTTCTTT. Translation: CATAGREGGEAFF.

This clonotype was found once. The CDR3 reads CASSKDTVGGSPLHF. The CDR3 DNA reads as TGTGCCAGCAGTAAGGACACCGTCGGGGGTTCACCCCTCCACTTT. The V gene is TRBV2, the J gene TRBJ1-6; TRBD1 is a possible D gene (5 bases). Deletions cut 5 bases from V and 9 bases from J, with 17 bases between. The CDR3 has 15 amino acids. CDR1 and CDR2 (germline): SNHLY, FYNNEI.

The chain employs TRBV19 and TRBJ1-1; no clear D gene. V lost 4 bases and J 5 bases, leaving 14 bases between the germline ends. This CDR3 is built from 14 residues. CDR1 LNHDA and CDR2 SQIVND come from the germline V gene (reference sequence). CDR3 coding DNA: TGTGCCAGTAGTAGGTACCAGGTGGGGACTGAAGCTTTCTTT. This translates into CASSRYQVGTEAFF. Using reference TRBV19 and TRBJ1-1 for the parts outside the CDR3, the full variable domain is DGGITQSPKYLFRKEGQNVTLSCEQNLNHDAMYWYRQDPGQGLRLIYYSQIVNDFQKGDIAEGYSVSREKKESFPLTVTSAQKNPTAFYLCASSRYQVGTEAFFGQGTRLTVV.

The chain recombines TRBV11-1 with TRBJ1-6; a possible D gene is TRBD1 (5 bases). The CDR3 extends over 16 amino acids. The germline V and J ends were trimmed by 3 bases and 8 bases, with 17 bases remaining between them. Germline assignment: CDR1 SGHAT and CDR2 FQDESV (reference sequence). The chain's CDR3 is CASSFRIGAMDSPLHF. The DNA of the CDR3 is TGTGCCAGCAGCTTTCGTATAGGGGCTATGGATTCACCCCTCCACTTT.